This T cell receptor (beta chain) was identified in a study of T-cell memory formation after mild COVID-19. This clonotype appeared many times. The antigen is unknown. Study-level points and caveats: There was a balanced CD4/CD8 profile in clones contracting day 15 to 85, and later expanders leaned CD4+. For second-wave clones that peaked at day 37, SARS-CoV-2 specificity went unverified.

Constant-segment primers and 5'RACE yielded cDNA libraries for TCR alpha and TCR beta, each carrying sample barcodes and UMIs. TCRdb re-called the 5' RACE reads with MiXCR, one entry per CDR3 protein. The sample has 350,000 to 450,000 distinct CDR3 sequences, 25% to 30% seen once. The TCR originated in an adult woman who had mild COVID-19 (a few samples of this study predate the infection). Cell type and time point are not known. Sequences were obtained from PBMCs or a T cell subset sorted from them (not recorded which).

The CDR3 DNA reads as TGTGCCAGCAGCTCCTGGGGTGGGGCAGCTCCTACGAGGACTGAAGCTTTCTTT. This codes for CASSSWGGAAPTRTEAFF. This chain connects TRBV7-3 to TRBJ1-1, with D possibly TRBD1 on 5 matching bases. Trimming took off 4 bases at V and 5 bases at J, with 26 bases between the two ends. Germline CDR1 reads SGHTA; CDR2 reads FQGTGA. The CDR3 has 18 residues.